This entry features one T cell receptor beta chain sequence. The time point was: baseline pretreatment blood. The treatment was: 15 Gy SBRT to primary tumor, nephrectomy 4 weeks later. The patient's renal cell carcinoma had clear cell pathology. The data originate from a study of radiation and T cells in renal cell carcinoma. This table comes from immunoSEQ multiplex PCR, and its TCRdb copy is limited to in-frame clones, with some not included. Of about 150,000 clones listed, about 87% were seen once; the top ten hold around 4.1%. Sequencing was performed on blood, taken from a patient whose treatment included radiotherapy and nephrectomy. This clonotype was sampled from a woman in her seventies with renal cell carcinoma.

The CDR3 DNA sequence: TGCGCCAGCAGCCAAGATTTAGCGGGGGGGCGATATACGCAGTATTTT. Its protein is CASSQDLAGGRYTQYF. V and J are TRBV4-3 and TRBJ2-3; 11 nucleotides line up with TRBD2. CDR1 is LGHNA and CDR2 is YSLEER in the germline V gene. The CDR3 extends over 16 amino acids. Losses at the gene ends were 0 bases for V and 7 bases for J; bases not matched to a gene: 6.